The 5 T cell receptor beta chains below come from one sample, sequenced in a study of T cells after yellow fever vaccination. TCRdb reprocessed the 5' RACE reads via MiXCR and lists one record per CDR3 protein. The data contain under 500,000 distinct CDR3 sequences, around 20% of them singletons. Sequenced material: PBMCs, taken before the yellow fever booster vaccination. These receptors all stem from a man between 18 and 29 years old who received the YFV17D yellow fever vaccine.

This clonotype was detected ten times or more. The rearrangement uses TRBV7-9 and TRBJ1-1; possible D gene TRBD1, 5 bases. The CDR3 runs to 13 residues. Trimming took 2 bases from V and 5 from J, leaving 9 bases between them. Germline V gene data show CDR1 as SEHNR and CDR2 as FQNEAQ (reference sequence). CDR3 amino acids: CASSLQGGTEAFF. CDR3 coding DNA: TGTGCCAGCAGCTTACAGGGAGGAACTGAAGCTTTCTTT.

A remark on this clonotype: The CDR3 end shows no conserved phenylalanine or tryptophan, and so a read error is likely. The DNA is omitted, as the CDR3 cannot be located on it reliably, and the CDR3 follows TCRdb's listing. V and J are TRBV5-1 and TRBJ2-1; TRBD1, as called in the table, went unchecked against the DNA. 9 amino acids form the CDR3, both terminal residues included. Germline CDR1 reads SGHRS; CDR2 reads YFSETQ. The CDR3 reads CASSLAQGT.

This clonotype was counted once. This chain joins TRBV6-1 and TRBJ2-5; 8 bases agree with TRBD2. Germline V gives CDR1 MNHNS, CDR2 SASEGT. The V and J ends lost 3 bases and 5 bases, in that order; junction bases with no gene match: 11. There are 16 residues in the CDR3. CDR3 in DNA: TGTGCCAGCAGTGAGCCGGGACTAGGGGCGGGGGAGACCCAGTACTTC. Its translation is CASSEPGLGAGETQYF.

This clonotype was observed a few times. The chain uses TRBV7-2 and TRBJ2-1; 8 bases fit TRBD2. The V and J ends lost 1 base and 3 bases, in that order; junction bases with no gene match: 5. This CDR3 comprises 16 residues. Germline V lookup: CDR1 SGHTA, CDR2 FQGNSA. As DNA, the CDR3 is TGTGCCAGCAGCTTAGTAGGGGGGACTAGCTACAATGAGCAGTTCTTC. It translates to CASSLVGGTSYNEQFF.

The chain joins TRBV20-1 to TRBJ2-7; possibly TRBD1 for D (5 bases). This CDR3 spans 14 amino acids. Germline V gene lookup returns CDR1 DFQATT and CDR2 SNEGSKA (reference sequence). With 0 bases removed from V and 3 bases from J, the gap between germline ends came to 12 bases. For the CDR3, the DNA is TGCAGTGCTAGAGAGGCAGGGTTTCACTACGAGCAGTACGTC. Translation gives CSAREAGFHYEQYV.